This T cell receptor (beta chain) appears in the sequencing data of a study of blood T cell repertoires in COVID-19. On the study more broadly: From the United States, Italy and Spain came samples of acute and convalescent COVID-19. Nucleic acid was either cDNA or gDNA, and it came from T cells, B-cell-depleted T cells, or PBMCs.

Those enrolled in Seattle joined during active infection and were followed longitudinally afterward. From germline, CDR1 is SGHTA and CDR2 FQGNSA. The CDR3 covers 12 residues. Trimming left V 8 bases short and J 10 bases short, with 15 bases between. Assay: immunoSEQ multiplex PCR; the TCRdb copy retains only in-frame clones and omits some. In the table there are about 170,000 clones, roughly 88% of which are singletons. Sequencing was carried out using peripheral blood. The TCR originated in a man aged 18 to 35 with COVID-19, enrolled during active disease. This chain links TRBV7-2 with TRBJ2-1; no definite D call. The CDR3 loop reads CASDPWAGEQFF. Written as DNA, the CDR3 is TGTGCCAGCGACCCCTGGGCAGGCGAGCAGTTCTTC.